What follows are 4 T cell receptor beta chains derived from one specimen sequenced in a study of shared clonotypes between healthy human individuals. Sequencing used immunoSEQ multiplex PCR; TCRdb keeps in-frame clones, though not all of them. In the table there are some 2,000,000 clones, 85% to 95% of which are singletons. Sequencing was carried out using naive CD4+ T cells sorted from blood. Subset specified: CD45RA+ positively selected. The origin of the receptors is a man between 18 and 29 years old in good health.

For the CDR3, the DNA is TGTGCCATCAGTGTCACCGGGACAACGAACTATGGCTACACCTTC. It codes for CAISVTGTTNYGYTF. The rearrangement uses TRBV10-3 and TRBJ1-2, with D perhaps matching TRBD1 (6 bases). The V gene's germline CDR1 is ENHRY and CDR2 SYGVKD. V was shortened by 4 bases and J by 2 bases, with 14 bases between the two germline ends. The CDR3 contains 15 residues.

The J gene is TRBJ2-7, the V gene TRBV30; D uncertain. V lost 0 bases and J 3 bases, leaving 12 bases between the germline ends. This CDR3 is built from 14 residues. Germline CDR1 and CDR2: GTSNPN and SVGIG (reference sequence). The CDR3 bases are TGTGCCTGGAGTGTAGGCGGAAGTCTCTACGAGCAGTACTTC. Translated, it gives CAWSVGGSLYEQYF.

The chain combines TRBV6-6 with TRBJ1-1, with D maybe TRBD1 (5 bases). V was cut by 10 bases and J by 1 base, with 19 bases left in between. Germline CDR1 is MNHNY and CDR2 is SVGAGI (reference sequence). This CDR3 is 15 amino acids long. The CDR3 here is CAIGGNFDRNTEAFF. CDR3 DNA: TGTGCCATTGGGGGTAACTTTGATCGGAACACTGAAGCTTTCTTT.

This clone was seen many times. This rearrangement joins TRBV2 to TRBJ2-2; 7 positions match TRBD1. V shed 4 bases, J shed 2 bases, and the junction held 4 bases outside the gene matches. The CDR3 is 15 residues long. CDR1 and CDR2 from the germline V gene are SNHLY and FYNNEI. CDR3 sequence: CASSAGTANTGELFF. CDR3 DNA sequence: TGTGCCAGCAGTGCCGGGACAGCCAACACCGGGGAGCTGTTTTTT.